The 6 T cell receptor beta chains given below trace back to one sample, sequenced in a study of PD-1 blockade in classical Hodgkin lymphoma. Profiling relied on immunoSEQ multiplex PCR, and the TCRdb table lists in-frame clones only, not all of them. This table has about 13,000 clones, 65% to 90% appearing once. Each of the patients experienced relapse following autologous stem cell transplantation, and their brentuximab vedotin exposure differed. The specimen comprised peripheral blood mononuclear cells (PBMCs), sampled at baseline. The receptor set was obtained from a human donor with classical Hodgkin lymphoma.

The rearrangement uses TRBV6-1 and TRBJ2-1, with 10 bases matching TRBD2. Germline assignment: CDR1 MNHNS and CDR2 SASEGT. Trimming at V came to 2 bases and at J to 7 bases, leaving 5 bases not matched to a gene. This CDR3 has 15 amino acids. The CDR3 sequence is CASSESLAGVNEQFF. CDR3 nucleotides: TGTGCCAGCAGTGAAAGTCTAGCGGGAGTGAATGAGCAGTTCTTC.

V is TRBV5-1 and J is TRBJ1-1; a weak D match, TRBD1 (6 bases). Germline CDR1 reads SGHRS; CDR2 reads YFSETQ. The ends were cut back, 6 bases at V and 0 bases at J, with 21 bases in the middle. The CDR3 length is 17 residues. In DNA form, the CDR3 reads TGCGCCAGCACTCGAGGGGGGTCAGGGACATTGAACACTGAAGCTTTCTTT. Translated: CASTRGGSGTLNTEAFF.

The chain joins TRBV6-1 to TRBJ1-1; D unresolved. The CDR3 contains 14 residues. In germline, CDR1 is MNHNS, CDR2 SASEGT. V was trimmed by 3 bases and J by 4 bases, leaving 12 bases between them. The CDR3 bases are TGTGCCAGCAGTGAGGCGGTTGCAGGCACTGAAGCTTTCTTT. Translation gives CASSEAVAGTEAFF.

This clone was detected only once. The rearrangement joins TRBV6-6 to TRBJ2-7; D may be TRBD1 (5 bases). Germline V gene lookup returns CDR1 MNHNY and CDR2 SVGAGI (reference sequence). The CDR3 is made up of 16 amino acids. V was shortened by 2 bases and J by 7 bases, with 21 bases between the two germline ends. CDR3 sequence: CASSYTQGGPTLEQYF. The CDR3 region has the DNA TGTGCCAGCAGTTACACCCAGGGTGGTCCTACGCTGGAGCAGTACTTC.

This clone occurred once. The gene calls are TRBV6-5 and TRBJ2-3; D is possibly TRBD2 (5 bases). The CDR3 totals 11 residues. V dropped 6 bases and J dropped 6 bases, with 7 bases sitting between them. The V gene's germline CDR1 is MNHEY and CDR2 SVGAGI. The CDR3 sequence: CASRAGDTQYF. DNA for the CDR3: TGTGCCAGCAGGGCGGGCGATACGCAGTATTTT.

The V gene is TRBV21-1, the J gene TRBJ1-4; the table's TRBD1 call for D was not verified on the DNA. TRBV21-1 is described as a pseudogene. The CDR3 is made up of 19 amino acids. CDR3 in amino acids: CASSKVSPGQGRPNEKLFF. The CDR3 DNA reads as TGTGCCAGCAGCAAAGTGTCCCCGGGACAGGGGAGGCCTAATGAAAAACTGTTTTTT.